This entry lists 29 T cell receptor beta chains sequenced from one sample in a study of identical twins. Each CDR3 protein gets one entry after TCRdb re-called the 5' RACE reads with MiXCR. The table shows roughly 720,000 distinct CDR3 sequences, with 15% to 20% occurring only once. The data also belong to a second study, concerning T cells expressing NK-cell markers.

Sequencing was carried out using PBMCs. All receptors derive from a woman in her late teens or twenties in good health.

This clonotype was observed many times. The rearrangement uses TRBV6-5 and TRBJ1-1; D may be TRBD1 (6 bases). The germline CDR1 and CDR2 sequences are MNHEY and SVGAGI. The CDR3 runs 12 residues. V gave up 6 bases and J gave up 1 base, with 6 bases separating them. CDR3 coding DNA: TGTGCCAGCAGGACAGGGAACACTGAAGCTTTCTTT. Translating it yields CASRTGNTEAFF.

This clonotype appeared a few times. The genes are TRBV5-1 and TRBJ2-1; D not certain. Germline lookup yields CDR1 SGHRS and CDR2 YFSETQ. Trimming shortened V by 5 bases and J by 4 bases, and 10 bases separated the two germline ends. The CDR3 is 13 amino acids. CDR3 coding DNA: TGCGCCAGCAGGAGTATAGGGTACAATGAGCAGTTCTTC. Translated, it gives CASRSIGYNEQFF.

The chain joins TRBV18 to TRBJ1-1; D may be TRBD1 (6 bases). This CDR3 has 15 amino acids. Trimming shortened V by 2 bases and J by 4 bases, and 14 bases separated the two germline ends. Germline CDR1 KGHSH, CDR2 LQKENI. CDR3 in amino acids: CASSPFTGIGTEAFF. Here the CDR3 DNA reads TGTGCCAGCTCACCATTCACAGGGATAGGCACTGAAGCTTTCTTT.

This clonotype occurred a few times. The CDR3 sequence is CASSYLSGKQYF. The DNA of the CDR3 is TGTGCCAGCAGTTACCTCAGCGGGAAGCAGTACTTC. The rearrangement joins TRBV6-2 or TRBV6-3 to TRBJ2-7, with 7 positions matching TRBD2. Looked up from germline, CDR1 is MNHEY and CDR2 is SVGEGT. V was pared by 2 bases and J by 8 bases, with 3 bases of the junction left unmatched. The CDR3 consists of 12 residues.

V usage is TRBV5-1 and J usage is TRBJ1-2; no reliable D call. Trimming pared 7 bases from V and 2 bases from J, leaving 15 bases between. CDR1 and CDR2 from the germline V gene are SGHRS and YFSETQ. This CDR3 has 14 residues. Here the CDR3 reads CASLREPSNYGYTF. Written as DNA, the CDR3 is TGCGCCAGCCTTCGTGAACCGTCAAACTATGGCTACACCTTC.

This rearrangement joins TRBV20-1 to TRBJ2-1; D is unresolved. Germline V lookup: CDR1 DFQATT, CDR2 SNEGSKA (reference sequence). The CDR3 loop spans 14 amino acids. V lost 2 bases, J lost 0 bases, and 8 bases lay in between. The CDR3 is CSARPLSSYNEQFF. CDR3 DNA sequence: TGCAGTGCTAGACCTCTAAGCTCCTACAATGAGCAGTTCTTC.

V and J are TRBV7-9 and TRBJ2-7; 7 bases line up with TRBD2. The V gene's germline CDR1 is SEHNR and CDR2 FQNEAQ (reference sequence). V shed 5 bases, J shed 7 bases, and the junction held 8 bases outside the gene matches. The CDR3 is made up of 13 amino acids. CDR3 coding DNA: TGTGCCAGCAGCGTCATGACTAGCCGGGAGCAGTACTTC. As protein: CASSVMTSREQYF.

The chain employs TRBV7-9 and TRBJ2-4; possible D gene TRBD2, 6 bases. The V and J ends lost 0 bases and 9 bases respectively, with 15 bases between them. CDR3 length: 15 amino acids. Per germline, CDR1 SEHNR and CDR2 FQNEAQ (reference sequence). The CDR3 DNA reads as TGTGCCAGCAGCTTAGCGCTGGAGGGAGGAGGCATTCAGTACTTC. Protein sequence: CASSLALEGGGIQYF.

This clonotype was detected many times. The chain recombines TRBV15 with TRBJ1-5; TRBD1 might be the D (6 bases). This CDR3 has 16 residues. Deletions cut 0 bases from V and 7 bases from J, with 16 bases between. Germline V gene lookup returns CDR1 LNHNV and CDR2 YYDKDF (reference sequence). The CDR3 loop reads CATSRDGSGTRQPQHF. CDR3 sequence (DNA): TGTGCCACCAGCAGAGATGGGTCTGGGACACGGCAGCCCCAGCATTTT.

This clonotype has more than one count but fewer than ten. The chain uses TRBV12-5 and TRBJ2-3; 12 bases line up with TRBD2. J was trimmed by 5 bases and V by 6 bases; bases with no gene match: 6. Looked up from germline, CDR1 is LGHNT and CDR2 is FRNRAP. This CDR3 comprises 15 residues. The CDR3 DNA follows: TGTGCTAGTGGCCGCCTAGCGGGGGGGATAGATACGCAGTATTTT. This codes for CASGRLAGGIDTQYF.

V gene TRBV18 combines with J gene TRBJ1-1; D perhaps matches TRBD1 (6 bases). Germline V CDR1 and CDR2: KGHSH, LQKENI. Deletions cut 4 bases from V and 4 bases from J, with 10 bases between. The CDR3 contains 13 residues. This CDR3 is CASSHRVGTEAFF. CDR3 bases: TGTGCCAGCTCACACAGGGTGGGCACTGAAGCTTTCTTT.

This sequence joins TRBV30 and TRBJ2-7; D is undetermined. Between the trimmed V and J ends, which lost 0 bases and 7 bases, there was a span of 10 bases. Germline V gene lookup returns CDR1 GTSNPN and CDR2 SVGIG (reference sequence). This CDR3 has 12 amino acids. The CDR3: CAWSVLFGEQYF. In nucleotides, the CDR3 is TGTGCCTGGAGTGTTCTTTTCGGGGAGCAGTACTTC.

This chain joins TRBV29-1 and TRBJ2-1; D call uncertain. Trimming removed 0 bases from V and 3 bases from J, with 9 bases in between. The CDR3 runs to 14 residues. The V gene's germline CDR1 is SQVTM and CDR2 ANQGSEA. The CDR3 here is CSVEEFYGYNEQFF. The CDR3 DNA reads TGCAGCGTTGAAGAGTTCTACGGCTACAATGAGCAGTTCTTC.

Worth noting for this clonotype: One end of the junction fails to match germline, which may point to a read error. This chain connects TRBV5-6 to TRBJ2-7, with no clear D. CDR3 size: 12 residues. The V gene's germline CDR1 is SGHDT and CDR2 YYEEEE. CDR3 nucleotides: TGTGCCAGCAGCCCCCTAGATGGGAAGTGGGACTTC. Residues: CASSPLDGKWDF.

The V and J genes are TRBV7-9 and TRBJ2-7, with D unclear. Trimming stripped 5 bases from V and 0 bases from J, with 11 bases between. The CDR3 length is 14 residues. Germline lookup yields CDR1 SEHNR and CDR2 FQNEAQ (reference sequence). CDR3 sequence: CASSPQTSSYEQYF. In nucleotides, the CDR3 is TGTGCCAGCAGCCCCCAGACGAGCTCCTACGAGCAGTACTTC.

This clonotype was counted a few times. V gene TRBV11-2 combines with J gene TRBJ1-1, with 8 bases aligning to TRBD1. Losses at the gene ends were 5 bases for V and 5 bases for J; bases not matched to a gene: 10. The V gene's germline CDR1 is SGHAT and CDR2 FQNNGV. The CDR3 sequence is 15 residues long. This chain's CDR3 is CASSLLRGRRTEAFF. Written as DNA, the CDR3 is TGTGCCAGCAGCCTCCTCAGGGGGCGCAGGACTGAAGCTTTCTTT.

V gene TRBV27 combines with J gene TRBJ2-2; D is uncertain. V lost 2 bases and J 6 bases, leaving 10 bases between the germline ends. Germline CDR1 and CDR2: MNHEY and SMNVEV (reference sequence). The CDR3 extends over 14 amino acids. As DNA, the CDR3 is TGTGCCAGCAGTTTAAGAGTGGGGTCCGGGGAGCTGTTTTTT. Residues: CASSLRVGSGELFF.

This clonotype came up many times. The chain couples TRBV12-3 or TRBV12-4 to TRBJ2-1, with D possibly TRBD2 on 6 matching bases. The CDR3 sequence is 17 residues long. V lost 3 bases to trimming and J lost 6 bases, with 21 bases between them. CDR3 bases: TGTGCCAGCAGTTTGAAAGTGGTGGGCTGGGGAGGCAATGAGCAGTTCTTC. It encodes CASSLKVVGWGGNEQFF.

The chain couples TRBV12-3 or TRBV12-4 to TRBJ1-6; 8 bases align to TRBD1. Unmatched junction bases numbered 15, after V lost 11 bases and J lost 15 bases. The CDR3 is 13 amino acids. In nucleotides, the CDR3 is TGTGCCGGGCCAGACAGGGGATGGTGTAACCTCCACTTT. It specifies CAGPDRGWCNLHF.

This clonotype was counted between two and nine times. The chain has TRBV19 and TRBJ2-2; D might be TRBD2 (5 bases). Germline CDR1 reads LNHDA; CDR2 reads SQIVND (reference sequence). The length of the CDR3 is 15 residues. V dropped 10 bases and J dropped 2 bases, with 17 bases sitting between them. CDR3 protein: CATYRGGLNTGELFF. DNA of the CDR3: TGTGCCACATACAGAGGAGGCCTTAACACCGGGGAGCTGTTTTTT.

This chain links TRBV6-2 or TRBV6-3 with TRBJ2-3, with D possibly being TRBD1 (5 bases). The ends were cut back, 1 base at V and 5 bases at J, with 13 bases in the middle. There are 15 residues in the CDR3. Germline V gives CDR1 MNHEY, CDR2 SVGEGT. CDR3 region: CASSYFERQGDTQYF. CDR3 in DNA: TGTGCCAGCAGTTACTTCGAGAGGCAGGGAGATACGCAGTATTTT.

The chain carries TRBV12-3 or TRBV12-4 and TRBJ1-2; unclear D gene. The CDR3 extends over 13 amino acids. Trimming removed 1 base from V and 2 bases from J, with 5 bases in between. Written as DNA, the CDR3 is TGTGCCAGCAGTTTAGTACAGAACTATGGCTACACCTTC. Residues: CASSLVQNYGYTF.

This clonotype was counted between two and nine times. This chain links TRBV20-1 with TRBJ1-1; D unclear. Germline CDR1 DFQATT, CDR2 SNEGSKA (reference sequence). There are 15 residues in the CDR3. Trimming pared 0 bases from V and 0 bases from J, leaving 11 bases between. The DNA of the CDR3 is TGCAGTGCTAGAGATCTTGGCGGGATGAACACTGAAGCTTTCTTT. It is translated as CSARDLGGMNTEAFF.

V is TRBV9 and J is TRBJ1-4; 8 bases are shared with TRBD1. Looked up from germline, CDR1 is SGDLS and CDR2 is YYNGEE. The CDR3 is made up of 15 amino acids. The V and J ends lost 4 bases and 5 bases, in that order; junction bases with no gene match: 7. The CDR3 loop is CASSISGQENEKLFF. The CDR3 DNA sequence: TGTGCCAGCAGCATCTCGGGACAGGAAAATGAAAAACTGTTTTTT.

The chain is built from TRBV6-1 and TRBJ1-2; 12 bases agree with TRBD1. The CDR3 has 14 amino acids. The junction had 5 bases not matched to a gene; V was cut back by 6 bases and J by 6 bases. Germline values: CDR1 MNHNS, CDR2 SASEGT. The CDR3 spells CASRPGQGANGYTF. The CDR3 DNA reads TGTGCCAGCAGACCGGGACAGGGGGCTAATGGCTACACCTTC.

This clonotype was counted only a few times. The chain has TRBV10-3 and TRBJ1-1; D remains ambiguous. The germline CDR1 and CDR2 sequences are ENHRY and SYGVKD. V was trimmed by 10 bases and J by 1 base, leaving 4 bases between them. This CDR3 comprises 10 residues. This CDR3 is CATANTEAFF. The DNA of the CDR3 is TGTGCCACCGCGAACACTGAAGCTTTCTTT.

This chain connects TRBV18 to TRBJ2-7, with D tentatively TRBD1 (6 bases). V was shortened by 6 bases and J by 0 bases, with 9 bases between the two germline ends. The CDR3 sequence is 13 residues long. Germline lookup yields CDR1 KGHSH and CDR2 LQKENI. CDR3 nucleotide sequence: TGTGCCAGCTCCTGGGACACCTCCTACGAGCAGTACTTC. It is translated as CASSWDTSYEQYF.

V gene TRBV20-1 combines with J gene TRBJ2-7; no clear D gene. Germline CDR1 is DFQATT and CDR2 is SNEGSKA (reference sequence). With 3 bases removed from V and 3 bases from J, the gap between germline ends came to 12 bases. The CDR3 loop spans 13 amino acids. CDR3 DNA: TGCAGTGCTAGCATCGCGGTAAACTACGAGCAGTACTTC. Amino acid sequence: CSASIAVNYEQYF.

The chain uses TRBV7-2 and TRBJ2-1; no reliable D call. The CDR3 extends over 16 amino acids. Germline-derived CDR1 and CDR2 are SGHTA and FQGNSA. Between the trimmed V and J ends, which lost 7 bases and 2 bases, there was a span of 18 bases. For the CDR3, the DNA is TGTGCCAGCACCGCGGATCGATGGGCCGCCTACAATGAGCAGTTCTTC. It codes for CASTADRWAAYNEQFF.